This is a list of T cell receptor beta chains from one sample in a study of HIV-infected children after antiretroviral therapy interruption. TCRdb recomputed calls from the 3' RACE reads with MiXCR, one row per CDR3 protein. Among around 50,000 distinct CDR3 sequences listed, 4.3% were seen once. The sample in question was CD45RA+ CD4+ T cells from PBMCs, pooled from several time points, obtained from a donor given antiretroviral therapy, either interrupted or continuous. The receptor source for this set is a pool of human donors with HIV. Both conserved end residues are part of each CDR3. D genes are given only for firm matches. Where a row states a size, it is once, few, many or the class of an expanded clone; other rows omit it.

TRBJ1-3 few TRBV5-1 - CASSWGDRDSGNTIYF TGCGCCAGCAGCTGGGGGGACCGAGACTCTGGAAACACCATATATTTT
TRBJ2-7 many TRBV28 TRBD1 CASSLMGDRTDEQYF TGTGCCAGCAGTTTAATGGGGGACAGAACGGATGAGCAGTACTTC
TRBJ1-2 many TRBV28 - CASSSIPNYGYTF TGTGCCAGCAGTTCCATACCCAACTATGGCTACACCTTC
TRBJ2-1 many TRBV12-3/TRBV12-4 - CASSSAVSYNEQFF TGTGCCAGCAGTTCGGCAGTCTCCTACAATGAGCAGTTCTTC
TRBJ2-4 - TRBV19 - CASSIGENIQYF TGTGCCAGTAGTATAGGTGAAAACATTCAGTACTTC
TRBJ2-7 - TRBV12-5 - CASGLVAGLEQYF TGTGCTAGTGGTTTGGTAGCTGGGTTGGAGCAGTACTTC
TRBJ2-7 few TRBV28 TRBD1 CASRERGTGSYEQYF TGTGCCAGCAGGGAAAGGGGGACAGGGTCCTACGAGCAGTACTTC
TRBJ2-2 many TRBV5-4 TRBD2 CASSAPGLKTGELFF TGTGCCAGCAGCGCCCCGGGACTAAAGACCGGGGAGCTGTTTTTT
TRBJ2-4 many TRBV12-5 TRBD1 CASGPGTGENIQYF TGTGCTAGTGGCCCCGGGACAGGGGAAAACATTCAGTACTTC
TRBJ2-3 many TRBV4-2 - CASSRPQAEGLDTQYF TGTGCCAGCAGCCGACCCCAAGCGGAAGGGTTAGATACGCAGTATTTT
TRBJ2-5 many TRBV2 - CASLERGFSQETQYF TGTGCCAGCCTCGAAAGGGGCTTCTCGCAAGAGACCCAGTACTTC
TRBJ2-3 many TRBV5-4 TRBD1 CASSLVRRQGRSDTQYF TGTGCCAGCAGCTTGGTCCGGCGACAGGGGAGGTCAGATACGCAGTATTTT
TRBJ1-1 many TRBV29-1 - CSVYPLTASTEAFF TGCAGCGTGTACCCCTTGACAGCGAGCACTGAAGCTTTCTTT
TRBJ2-5 many TRBV5-5 - CASSLGQEETQYF TGTGCCAGCAGCTTGGGGCAGGAGGAGACCCAGTACTTC
TRBJ2-2 many TRBV6-2/TRBV6-3 - CASSYYGTGELFF TGTGCCAGCAGTTACTATGGCACCGGGGAGCTGTTTTTT
TRBJ2-1 many TRBV4-1 - CASSQPGQNNEQFF TGCGCCAGCAGCCAACCGGGACAAAACAATGAGCAGTTCTTC
TRBJ1-2 few TRBV27 TRBD1 CASSRQGGYGYTF TGTGCCAGCAGTCGGCAGGGGGGCTATGGCTACACCTTC
TRBJ1-2 many TRBV10-1 - CADRGAGTYGYTF TGCGCCGACCGGGGGGCAGGGACCTATGGCTACACCTTC
TRBJ1-5 few TRBV19 - CASSMAGKPNQPQHF TGTGCCAGTAGTATGGCAGGAAAGCCCAATCAGCCCCAGCATTTT
TRBJ2-7 many TRBV20-1 - CSAPGDYEQYF TGCAGTGCTCCAGGGGACTACGAGCAGTACTTC
TRBJ2-1 few TRBV29-1 TRBD1 CSVEPRDSYNEQFF TGCAGCGTTGAACCCCGGGACAGCTACAATGAGCAGTTCTTC
TRBJ2-3 many TRBV6-2/TRBV6-3 - CASSPLGLGADTQYF TGTGCCAGCAGTCCCCTTGGGCTGGGGGCAGATACGCAGTATTTT
TRBJ2-4 many TRBV7-9 TRBD1 CASSQGVENIQYF TGTGCCAGCAGCCAGGGGGTAGAGAACATTCAGTACTTC
TRBJ1-6 - TRBV12-3/TRBV12-4 - CAVGGRESPLHF TGTGCGGTGGGGGGGAGGGAGTCACCCCTCCACTTT